This note documents a single TCR beta chain sequence. The CDR3 is 15 amino acids. Germline V gene data show CDR1 as SGHTA and CDR2 as FQGNSA. Deletions cut 4 bases from V and 0 bases from J, with 10 bases between. These data come from a study of shared clonotypes between healthy human individuals. Data came from immunoSEQ multiplex PCR; TCRdb stores just in-frame clones and leaves some out. The top ten clones hold 0.6% to 0.7% of a sample with about 1.1 million clones, more than 75% of them seen once. This chain uses TRBV7-2 with TRBJ2-1; D gene uncertain. This TCR was recovered from a young man in good health. Some clones in this sample may be carry-over from other donors' samples. The sample taken for sequencing was memory CD4+ T cells from PBMCs. Regarding subset: CD45RA-negative fraction. CDR3 bases: TGTGCCAGCAGCTCCGGCAGGAGCTCCTACAATGAGCAGTTCTTC. Residues: CASSSGRSSYNEQFF.